This is a list of T cell receptor beta chains from one sample in a study of neoadjuvant anti-PD-1 for oral cavity cancer. Some clones are missing from TCRdb's copy, which holds only in-frame ones; the method was immunoSEQ multiplex PCR. Here the sample spans approximately 14,000 clones, approximately 71% being singletons. Sequences were derived from PBMCs, sampled before nivolumab (anti-PD-1) treatment. Receptor source: a person aged 35-79 years with oral cavity squamous cell carcinoma. Each CDR3 is given with its conserved first and last residue. The D gene is left open where the match is weak. Clone size, where shown, is once, few, many, or a class for clones that have expanded.

>NA|NA|TRBV19|TRBJ2-3
CASSITGIASTDTQYF
TGTGCCAGTAGTATAACCGGGATCGCTAGCACAGATACGCAGTATTTT
>NA|few|TRBV5-1|TRBJ1-1
CASSSRRGVVNTEAFF
TGCGCCAGCAGCTCCCGTCGGGGGGTGGTGAACACTGAAGCTTTCTTT
>NA|NA|TRBV7-9|TRBJ1-5
CASSSQDRQPQHF
TGTGCCAGCAGCAGTCAGGACCGTCAGCCCCAGCATTTT
>TRBD2|NA|TRBV4-1|TRBJ2-3
CASSHSGTSTDTQYF
TGCGCCAGCAGCCATAGCGGGACTAGCACAGATACGCAGTATTTT
>TRBD2|few|TRBV18|TRBJ2-7
CASSREGSPSYEQYF
TGTGCCAGCTCTCGGGAGGGATCCCCCTCCTACGAGCAGTACTTC
>NA|NA|TRBV5-1|TRBJ2-7
CASSSYRSRLSYEQYF
TGCGCCAGCAGCTCCTACCGGTCCAGACTCTCCTACGAGCAGTACTTC
>NA|once|TRBV11-2|TRBJ2-5
CASSPEQRQTQYF
TGTGCCAGCAGCCCCGAACAGAGACAGACCCAGTACTTC
>NA|few|TRBV4-1|TRBJ1-2
CASSQGQGRGLDNYGYTF
TGCGCCAGCAGCCAAGGCCAAGGGCGGGGATTGGATAACTATGGCTACACCTTC
>TRBD2|NA|TRBV5-1|TRBJ2-2
CASSPGTSGENTGELFF
TGCGCCAGCAGCCCGGGGACTAGCGGTGAGAACACCGGGGAGCTGTTTTTT
>TRBD2|NA|TRBV19|TRBJ2-7
CASGAGEGYEQYF
TGTGCCAGCGGAGCGGGAGAGGGCTACGAGCAGTACTTC
>NA|NA|TRBV9|TRBJ2-1
CASSVAPMTYNEQFF
TGTGCCAGCAGCGTAGCCCCGATGACCTACAATGAGCAGTTCTTC
>NA|NA|TRBV29-1|TRBJ1-1
CSVEDFKGANTEAFF
TGCAGCGTTGAAGATTTTAAAGGGGCTAACACTGAAGCTTTCTTT
>TRBD1|NA|TRBV27|TRBJ1-2
CASSSYRGKPHSYTF
TGTGCCAGCAGTTCCTACAGGGGTAAACCTCACTCCTACACCTTC
>TRBD2|NA|TRBV30|TRBJ2-2
CASAGGPGELFF
TGTGCCTCTGCGGGGGGGCCCGGGGAGCTGTTTTTT
>TRBD1|NA|TRBV10-1|TRBJ2-7
CASSRDREAYEQYF
TGCGCCAGCAGCCGGGACAGGGAGGCCTACGAGCAGTACTTC
>TRBD1|NA|TRBV4-1|TRBJ2-3
CASSQRDRFPTDTQYF
TGCGCCAGCAGCCAACGGGACAGGTTTCCCACAGATACGCAGTATTTT
>TRBD1|NA|TRBV7-9|TRBJ2-1
CASSLPGTGGEQFF
TGTGCCAGCAGTCTACCAGGGACAGGGGGTGAGCAGTTCTTC
>TRBD2|NA|TRBV7-3|TRBJ2-2
CASSLNTGGNTGELFF
TGTGCCAGCAGCTTAAATACGGGGGGAAACACCGGGGAGCTGTTTTTT
>TRBD1|NA|TRBV19|TRBJ1-2
CASSSFQGEGYTF
TGTGCCAGTAGCTCCTTCCAGGGGGAGGGCTACACCTTC
>TRBD2|NA|TRBV27|TRBJ2-7
CASSLSGLGNEQYF
TGTGCCAGCAGTTTATCCGGACTAGGGAACGAGCAGTACTTC
>NA|NA|TRBV6-5|TRBJ2-7
CASSYSFASSYEQYF
TGTGCCAGCAGTTACTCGTTCGCCAGCTCCTACGAGCAGTACTTC
>TRBD2|NA|TRBV29-1|TRBJ2-5
CSVARGLAGGLGETQYF
TGCAGCGTTGCCCGGGGTTTAGCGGGAGGGCTGGGGGAGACCCAGTACTTC
>NA|NA|TRBV7-3|TRBJ1-1
CASRLDITTEAFF
TGTGCCAGCAGATTAGACATTACCACTGAAGCTTTCTTT
>NA|NA|TRBV30|TRBJ2-5
CAWSVVRGGETQYF
TGTGCCTGGAGTGTAGTACGGGGCGGAGAGACCCAGTACTTC
>NA|few|TRBV14|TRBJ1-6
CASSQGADAPLHF
TGTGCCAGCAGCCAAGGAGCAGATGCACCCCTCCACTTT
>TRBD1|NA|TRBV7-9|TRBJ2-7
CASSFYFTWDSQSSYEQYF
TGTGCCAGCAGCTTCTACTTTACCTGGGACAGCCAGAGCTCCTACGAGCAGTACTTC
>TRBD1|NA|TRBV5-4|TRBJ1-1
CASSSMGQPNTEAFF
TGTGCCAGCAGCTCGATGGGACAGCCTAACACTGAAGCTTTCTTT
>NA|NA|TRBV4-1|TRBJ1-6
CASGPGTAKVVGSPLHF
TGCGCCAGCGGTCCCGGGACGGCAAAGGTAGTTGGTTCACCCCTCCACTTT
>NA|once|TRBV9|TRBJ2-3
CASSSPGTDTQYF
TGTGCCAGCAGTTCCCCTGGCACAGATACGCAGTATTTT
>NA|NA|TRBV30|TRBJ1-3
CAWKKVGNTIYF
TGTGCCTGGAAAAAGGTTGGAAACACCATATATTTT
>NA|NA|TRBV5-8|TRBJ1-1
CASSRSARYMNTEAFF
TGTGCCAGCAGCCGCTCAGCCCGCTACATGAACACTGAAGCTTTCTTT
>NA|NA|TRBV19|TRBJ2-5
CASSMVAGWETQYF
TGTGCCAGTAGTATGGTCGCAGGGTGGGAGACCCAGTACTTC
>NA|few|TRBV7-6|TRBJ2-7
CASGAGTQTYEQYF
TGTGCCAGCGGAGCCGGGACACAGACCTACGAGCAGTACTTC
>NA|NA|TRBV30|TRBJ1-5
CASRDRDSNQPQHF
TGTGCCTCCCGGGACCGGGATAGCAATCAGCCCCAGCATTTT
>TRBD1|NA|TRBV5-1|TRBJ2-2
CASSLARDRFAGELFF
TGCGCCAGCAGCTTGGCCCGGGACAGATTCGCCGGGGAGCTGTTTTTT
>NA|few|TRBV7-7|TRBJ2-3
CASSFGGPTDTQYF
TGTGCCAGCAGCTTTGGGGGGCCCACAGATACGCAGTATTTT
>NA|NA|TRBV29-1|TRBJ2-7
CSVVSDYSEQYF
TGCAGCGTTGTCAGCGATTACAGCGAGCAGTACTTC
>TRBD1|NA|TRBV30|TRBJ1-2
CAWSDLPGTGTGGYTF
TGTGCCTGGAGTGACCTCCCCGGGACAGGGACTGGCGGCTACACCTTC
>NA|NA|TRBV29-1|TRBJ2-1
CSGKRGSSYNEQFF
TGCAGCGGAAAAAGGGGGAGCTCCTACAATGAGCAGTTCTTC
>NA|NA|TRBV13|TRBJ2-3
CASSSGWGSTSTDTQYF
TGTGCCAGCAGCTCTGGGTGGGGATCTACTAGCACAGATACGCAGTATTTT
>TRBD2|NA|TRBV11-2|TRBJ2-1
CASSLESGVVYEQFF
TGTGCCAGCAGCTTAGAGAGCGGGGTTGTCTATGAGCAGTTCTTC
>NA|NA|TRBV30|TRBJ1-1
CAWSVSGVNTEAFF
TGTGCCTGGAGTGTTTCGGGGGTTAACACTGAAGCTTTCTTT
>TRBD1|few|TRBV18|TRBJ1-5
CASSLGQGRDQPQHF
TGTGCCAGCTCACTTGGACAGGGGAGGGATCAGCCCCAGCATTTT
>NA|NA|TRBV4-1|TRBJ2-7
CASSPEGRGPYSYEQYF
TGCGCCAGCAGCCCGGAGGGGCGCGGGCCTTACTCCTACGAGCAGTACTTC
>NA|NA|TRBV6-4|TRBJ2-1
CASSDPGGRQFF
TGTGCCAGCAGTGACCCCGGGGGGCGTCAGTTCTTC
>TRBD2|NA|TRBV9|TRBJ2-2
CASRGLADTGELFF
TGTGCCAGCAGGGGACTAGCGGACACCGGGGAGCTGTTTTTT